A selection of T cell receptor beta chains follows, all from one sample in a study of PD-L1 blockade in urothelial cancer. Generated by immunoSEQ multiplex PCR, the TCRdb table keeps only in-frame clones and is missing some. The repertoire includes 85,000 to 90,000 clones, 80% to 90% of them detected once, and more than 0.85% sits in the top ten. Sequences were derived from PBMCs, sampled around atezolizumab (anti-PD-L1) treatment. Every receptor here comes from a woman of 80 years or more with urothelial cancer. Both conserved end residues are part of each CDR3. A D gene is named only where the DNA matches it firmly. For some rows the clone size is stated as once, few or many, or as a class when expanded; others skip it.

CDR3aa: CASTSGRANNNEQFF
CDR3nt: TGTGCCAGTACTAGCGGGAGGGCCAATAACAATGAGCAGTTCTTC
d_gene: TRBD2
abundance: -
len: 15
j_gene: TRBJ2-1
v_gene: TRBV19

CDR3aa: CASSYSRTANQPQHF
CDR3nt: TGTGCCAGCAGCTATAGCCGCACGGCAAATCAGCCCCAGCATTTT
d_gene: -
abundance: -
len: 15
j_gene: TRBJ1-5
v_gene: TRBV5-4

CDR3aa: CASSQNYGYTF
CDR3nt: TGTGCCAGCAGCCAAAACTATGGCTACACCTTC
d_gene: -
abundance: few
len: 11
j_gene: TRBJ1-2
v_gene: TRBV28

CDR3aa: CASSESGGRETQYF
CDR3nt: TGTGCCAGCAGTGAGTCGGGGGGGAGGGAGACCCAGTACTTC
d_gene: TRBD2
abundance: -
len: 14
j_gene: TRBJ2-5
v_gene: TRBV6-1

CDR3aa: CASIPSQGQGYGYTF
CDR3nt: TGTGCCAGCATTCCTTCCCAGGGGCAGGGCTATGGCTACACCTTC
d_gene: -
abundance: -
len: 15
j_gene: TRBJ1-2
v_gene: TRBV27

CDR3aa: CASRLAGTTYEQYF
CDR3nt: TGTGCCAGCAGACTAGCGGGGACTACCTACGAGCAGTACTTC
d_gene: TRBD2
abundance: -
len: 14
j_gene: TRBJ2-7
v_gene: TRBV28

CDR3aa: CASSLGQEGYTF
CDR3nt: TGTGCCAGCAGCTTGGGACAGGAGGGCTACACCTTC
d_gene: TRBD1
abundance: -
len: 12
j_gene: TRBJ1-2
v_gene: TRBV11-1

CDR3aa: CAWTSGTSGSNEQYF
CDR3nt: TGTGCCTGGACCTCCGGGACTAGCGGGAGCAACGAGCAGTACTTC
d_gene: TRBD2
abundance: -
len: 15
j_gene: TRBJ2-7
v_gene: TRBV30

CDR3aa: CATTQGRGGNTIYF
CDR3nt: TGTGCCACCACACAGGGAAGGGGTGGAAACACCATATATTTT
d_gene: -
abundance: -
len: 14
j_gene: TRBJ1-3
v_gene: TRBV19

CDR3aa: CASSLGLAGVYPHNEQFF
CDR3nt: TGCGCCAGCAGCTTGGGCCTAGCGGGGGTCTACCCCCACAATGAGCAGTTCTTC
d_gene: TRBD2
abundance: -
len: 18
j_gene: TRBJ2-1
v_gene: TRBV5-1

CDR3aa: CASSQGTGTSEQYF
CDR3nt: TGTGCCAGCAGCCAAGGGACAGGGACCTCCGAGCAGTACTTC
d_gene: TRBD1
abundance: -
len: 14
j_gene: TRBJ2-7
v_gene: TRBV7-2

CDR3aa: CASTPQAHTEAFF
CDR3nt: TGTGCCAGCACCCCCCAGGCCCACACTGAAGCTTTCTTT
d_gene: -
abundance: once
len: 13
j_gene: TRBJ1-1
v_gene: TRBV5-5

CDR3aa: CASSLAGPGVETQYF
CDR3nt: TGTGCCAGCAGCTTAGCAGGGCCGGGGGTAGAGACCCAGTACTTC
d_gene: -
abundance: -
len: 15
j_gene: TRBJ2-5
v_gene: TRBV7-3

CDR3aa: CASSQDSGEQPQHF
CDR3nt: TGTGCCAGCAGCCAAGACAGTGGGGAGCAGCCCCAGCATTTT
d_gene: -
abundance: -
len: 14
j_gene: TRBJ1-5
v_gene: TRBV4-2

CDR3aa: CSVTGGDYGYTF
CDR3nt: TGCAGCGTGACAGGGGGCGACTATGGCTACACCTTC
d_gene: TRBD1
abundance: -
len: 12
j_gene: TRBJ1-2
v_gene: TRBV29-1

CDR3aa: CASWRAGLADEKETQYF
CDR3nt: TGTGCCAGCTGGAGGGCGGGACTAGCAGATGAAAAAGAGACCCAGTACTTC
d_gene: TRBD2
abundance: -
len: 17
j_gene: TRBJ2-5
v_gene: TRBV5-6

CDR3aa: CASSGSYLSGNTIYF
CDR3nt: TGTGCCAGTTCGGGGTCTTACCTCTCTGGAAACACCATATATTTT
d_gene: -
abundance: -
len: 15
j_gene: TRBJ1-3
v_gene: TRBV19

CDR3aa: CASSLTSYEQYF
CDR3nt: TGTGCCAGCAGCTTAACTTCCTACGAGCAGTACTTC
d_gene: -
abundance: -
len: 12
j_gene: TRBJ2-7
v_gene: TRBV7-2

CDR3aa: CASSYTNYGYTF
CDR3nt: TGTGCCAGCAGTTATACAAACTATGGCTACACCTTC
d_gene: -
abundance: -
len: 12
j_gene: TRBJ1-2
v_gene: TRBV28

CDR3aa: CASRPQGRTNEKLFF
CDR3nt: TGTGCCAGCAGACCTCAGGGGAGAACTAATGAAAAACTGTTTTTT
d_gene: -
abundance: -
len: 15
j_gene: TRBJ1-4
v_gene: TRBV28

CDR3aa: CSVEEAAGVGYEQYF
CDR3nt: TGCAGCGTTGAAGAAGCAGCAGGGGTCGGCTACGAGCAGTACTTC
d_gene: -
abundance: -
len: 15
j_gene: TRBJ2-7
v_gene: TRBV29-1

CDR3aa: CATSTRQVLNEQFF
CDR3nt: TGTGCCACCAGCACCCGACAGGTTTTGAATGAGCAGTTCTTC
d_gene: -
abundance: -
len: 14
j_gene: TRBJ2-1
v_gene: TRBV15

CDR3aa: CASSSQLAGEYNEQFF
CDR3nt: TGCGCCAGCAGCTCACAGCTAGCGGGAGAGTACAATGAGCAGTTCTTC
d_gene: TRBD2
abundance: -
len: 16
j_gene: TRBJ2-1
v_gene: TRBV4-1

CDR3aa: CASRETSGSGEQYF
CDR3nt: TGTGCCAGCAGGGAGACTAGCGGGAGTGGCGAGCAGTACTTC
d_gene: TRBD2
abundance: -
len: 14
j_gene: TRBJ2-7
v_gene: TRBV6-1

CDR3aa: CASSPTILQGTGNTIYF
CDR3nt: TGTGCCAGCAGCCCGACCATTTTACAGGGGACGGGAAACACCATATATTTT
d_gene: TRBD1
abundance: once
len: 17
j_gene: TRBJ1-3
v_gene: TRBV4-2

CDR3aa: CASSLMGVGGETQYF
CDR3nt: TGTGCCAGCAGCTTAATGGGGGTGGGGGGGGAGACCCAGTACTTC
d_gene: TRBD2
abundance: -
len: 15
j_gene: TRBJ2-5
v_gene: TRBV11-2

CDR3aa: CSVESGQGFHEQYF
CDR3nt: TGCAGCGTTGAATCCGGACAGGGCTTTCACGAGCAGTACTTC
d_gene: TRBD1
abundance: -
len: 14
j_gene: TRBJ2-7
v_gene: TRBV29-1

CDR3aa: CASSIPGVYTEAFF
CDR3nt: TGTGCCAGCAGCATACCAGGGGTTTACACTGAAGCTTTCTTT
d_gene: -
abundance: -
len: 14
j_gene: TRBJ1-1
v_gene: TRBV7-2

CDR3aa: CSVEWGGRNYEQYF
CDR3nt: TGCAGCGTTGAATGGGGCGGGAGAAACTACGAGCAGTACTTC
d_gene: TRBD2
abundance: -
len: 14
j_gene: TRBJ2-7
v_gene: TRBV29-1

CDR3aa: CAWSYGLAGNTGELFF
CDR3nt: TGTGCCTGGAGTTACGGACTAGCGGGGAACACCGGGGAGCTGTTTTTT
d_gene: TRBD2
abundance: once
len: 16
j_gene: TRBJ2-2
v_gene: TRBV30

CDR3aa: CASSGGTANIYGYTF
CDR3nt: TGTGCCAGCTCAGGAGGGACGGCGAACATCTATGGCTACACCTTC
d_gene: -
abundance: -
len: 15
j_gene: TRBJ1-2
v_gene: TRBV25-1

CDR3aa: CASSPQTSGFYNEQFF
CDR3nt: TGTGCCAGCAGCCCCCAGACTAGCGGGTTCTACAATGAGCAGTTCTTC
d_gene: TRBD2
abundance: -
len: 16
j_gene: TRBJ2-1
v_gene: TRBV9

CDR3aa: CASSEEILRAGELFF
CDR3nt: TGTGCCAGCAGTGAAGAAATCTTGAGGGCCGGGGAGCTGTTTTTT
d_gene: -
abundance: few
len: 15
j_gene: TRBJ2-2
v_gene: TRBV2